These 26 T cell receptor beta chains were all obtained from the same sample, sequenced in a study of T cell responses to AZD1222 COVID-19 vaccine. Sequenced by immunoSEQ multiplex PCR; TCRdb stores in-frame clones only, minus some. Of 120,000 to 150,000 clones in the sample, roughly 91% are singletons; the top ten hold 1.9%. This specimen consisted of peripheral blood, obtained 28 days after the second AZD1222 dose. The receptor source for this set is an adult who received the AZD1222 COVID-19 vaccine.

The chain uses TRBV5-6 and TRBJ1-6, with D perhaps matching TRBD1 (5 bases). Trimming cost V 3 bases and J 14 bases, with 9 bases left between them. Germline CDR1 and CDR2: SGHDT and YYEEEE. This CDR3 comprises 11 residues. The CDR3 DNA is TGTGCCAGCAGCTCGGGGGTAGCCCTCCACTTT. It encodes CASSSGVALHF.

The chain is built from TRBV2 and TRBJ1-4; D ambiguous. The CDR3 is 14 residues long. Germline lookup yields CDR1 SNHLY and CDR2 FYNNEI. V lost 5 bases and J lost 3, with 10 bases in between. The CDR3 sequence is CASSLGVANEKLFF. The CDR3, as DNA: TGTGCCAGCAGTCTCGGGGTGGCTAATGAAAAACTGTTTTTT.

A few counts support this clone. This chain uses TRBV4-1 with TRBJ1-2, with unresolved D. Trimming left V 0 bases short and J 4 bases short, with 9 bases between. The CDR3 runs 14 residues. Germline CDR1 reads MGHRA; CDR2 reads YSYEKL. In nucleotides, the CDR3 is TGCGCCAGCAGCCAAGACAACCTCGTCTATGGCTACACCTTC. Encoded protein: CASSQDNLVYGYTF.

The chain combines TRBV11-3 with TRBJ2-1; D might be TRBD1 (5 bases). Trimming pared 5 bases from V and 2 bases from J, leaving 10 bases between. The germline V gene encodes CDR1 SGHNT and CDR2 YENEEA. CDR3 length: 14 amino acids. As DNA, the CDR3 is TGTGCCAGCAGCCGAACAGGAGCCTACAATGAGCAGTTCTTC. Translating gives CASSRTGAYNEQFF. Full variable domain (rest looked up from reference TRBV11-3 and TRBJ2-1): EAGVVQSPRYKIIEKKQPVAFWCNPISGHNTLYWYLQNLGQGPELLIRYENEEAVDDSQLPKDRFSAERLKGVDSTLKIQPAELGDSAVYLCASSRTGAYNEQFFGPGTRLTVL.

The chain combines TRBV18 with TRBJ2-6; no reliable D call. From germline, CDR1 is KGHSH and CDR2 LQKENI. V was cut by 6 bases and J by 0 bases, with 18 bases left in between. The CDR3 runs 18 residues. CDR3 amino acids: CASSPAEIGFSGANVLTF. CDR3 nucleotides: TGTGCCAGCTCCCCAGCCGAAATAGGATTCTCTGGGGCCAACGTCCTGACTTTC.

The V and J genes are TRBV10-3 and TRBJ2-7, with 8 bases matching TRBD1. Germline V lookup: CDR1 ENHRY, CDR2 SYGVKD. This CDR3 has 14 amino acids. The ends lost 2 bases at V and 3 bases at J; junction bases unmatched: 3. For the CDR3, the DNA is TGTGCCATCAGTGAGAGACAGGGGAACTACGAGCAGTACTTC. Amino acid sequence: CAISERQGNYEQYF.

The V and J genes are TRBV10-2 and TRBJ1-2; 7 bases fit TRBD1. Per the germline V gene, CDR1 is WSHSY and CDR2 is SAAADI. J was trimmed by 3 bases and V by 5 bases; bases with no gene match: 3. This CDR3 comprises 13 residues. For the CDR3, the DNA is TGCGCCAGCAGTTCTGACAGGGACTATGGCTACACCTTC. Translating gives CASSSDRDYGYTF.

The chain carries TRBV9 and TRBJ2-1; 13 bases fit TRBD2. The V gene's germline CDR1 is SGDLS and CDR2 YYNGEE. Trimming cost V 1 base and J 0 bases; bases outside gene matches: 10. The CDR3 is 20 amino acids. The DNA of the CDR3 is TGTGCCAGCAGCGTACCGACTAGCGGGAGGCCAGGGAGCTCCTACAATGAGCAGTTCTTC. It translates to CASSVPTSGRPGSSYNEQFF.

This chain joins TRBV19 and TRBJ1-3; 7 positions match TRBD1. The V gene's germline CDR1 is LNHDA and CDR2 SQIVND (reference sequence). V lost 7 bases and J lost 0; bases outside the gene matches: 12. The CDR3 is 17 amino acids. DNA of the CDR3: TGTGCCAGTACCCGGGCCGGACAGGCGATCTCTGGAAACACCATATATTTT. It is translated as CASTRAGQAISGNTIYF.

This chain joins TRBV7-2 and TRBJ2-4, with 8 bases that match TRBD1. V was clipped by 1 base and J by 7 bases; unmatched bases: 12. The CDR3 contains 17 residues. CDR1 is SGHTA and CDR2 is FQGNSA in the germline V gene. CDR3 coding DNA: TGTGCCAGCAGCTTAGATAGGGGCAGGACAGGGAGGAACATTCAGTACTTC. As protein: CASSLDRGRTGRNIQYF.

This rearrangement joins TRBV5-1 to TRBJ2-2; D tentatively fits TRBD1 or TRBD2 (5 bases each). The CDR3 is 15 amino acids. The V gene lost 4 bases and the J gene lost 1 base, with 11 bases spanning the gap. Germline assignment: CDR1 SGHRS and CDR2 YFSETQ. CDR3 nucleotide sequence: TGCGCCAGCAGCCTGGGACCCCGGAACACCGGGGAGCTGTTTTTT. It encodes CASSLGPRNTGELFF.

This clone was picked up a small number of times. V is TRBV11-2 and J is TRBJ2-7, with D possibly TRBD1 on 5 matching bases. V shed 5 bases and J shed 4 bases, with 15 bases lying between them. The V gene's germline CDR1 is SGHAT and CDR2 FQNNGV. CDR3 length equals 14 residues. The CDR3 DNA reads TGTGCCAGCAGCCTCACCCAGGGCTTTTACGAGCAGTACTTC. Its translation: CASSLTQGFYEQYF.

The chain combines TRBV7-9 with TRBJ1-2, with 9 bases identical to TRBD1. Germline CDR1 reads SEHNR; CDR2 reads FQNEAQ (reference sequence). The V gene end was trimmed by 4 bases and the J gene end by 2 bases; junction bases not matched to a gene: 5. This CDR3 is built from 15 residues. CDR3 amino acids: CASSSTGGANYGYTF. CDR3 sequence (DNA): TGTGCCAGCAGCTCCACAGGGGGCGCAAACTATGGCTACACCTTC.

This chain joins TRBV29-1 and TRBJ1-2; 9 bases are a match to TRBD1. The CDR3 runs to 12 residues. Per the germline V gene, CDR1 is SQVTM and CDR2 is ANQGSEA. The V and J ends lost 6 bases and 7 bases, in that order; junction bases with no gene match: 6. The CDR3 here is CSVIQGARGYTF. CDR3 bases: TGCAGCGTGATACAGGGGGCTCGTGGCTACACCTTC.

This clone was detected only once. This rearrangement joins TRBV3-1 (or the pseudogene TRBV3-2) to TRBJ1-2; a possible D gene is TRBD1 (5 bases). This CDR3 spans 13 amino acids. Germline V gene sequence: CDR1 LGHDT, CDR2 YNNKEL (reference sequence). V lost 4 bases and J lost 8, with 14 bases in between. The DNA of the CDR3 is TGTGCCAGCAGCCTATACGGGACGAGGGGCTACACCTTC. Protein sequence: CASSLYGTRGYTF.

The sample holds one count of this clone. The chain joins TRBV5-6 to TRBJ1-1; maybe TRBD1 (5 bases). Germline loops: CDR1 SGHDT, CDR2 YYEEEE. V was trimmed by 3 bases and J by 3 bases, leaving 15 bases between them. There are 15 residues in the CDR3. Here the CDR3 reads CASSWKRGGDTEAFF. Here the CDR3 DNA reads TGTGCCAGCAGCTGGAAAAGGGGAGGGGACACTGAAGCTTTCTTT.

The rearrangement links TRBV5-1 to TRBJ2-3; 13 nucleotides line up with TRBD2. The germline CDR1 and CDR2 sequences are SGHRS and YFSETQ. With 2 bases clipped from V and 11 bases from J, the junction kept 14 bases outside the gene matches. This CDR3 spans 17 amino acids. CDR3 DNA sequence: TGCGCCAGCAGCTTCGCTGATACTAGCGGGAGGGCGTGGGAGCAGTATTTT. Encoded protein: CASSFADTSGRAWEQYF.

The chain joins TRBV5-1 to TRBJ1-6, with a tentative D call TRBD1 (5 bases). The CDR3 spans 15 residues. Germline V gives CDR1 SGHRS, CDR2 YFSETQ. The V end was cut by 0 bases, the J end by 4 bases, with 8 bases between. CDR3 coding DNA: TGCGCCAGCAGCTTGGCAGGGCAGTATAATTCACCCCTCCACTTT. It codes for CASSLAGQYNSPLHF.

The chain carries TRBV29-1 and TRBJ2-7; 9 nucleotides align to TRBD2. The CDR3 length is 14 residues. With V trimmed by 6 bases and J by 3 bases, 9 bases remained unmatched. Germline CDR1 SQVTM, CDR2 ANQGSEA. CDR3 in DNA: TGCAGCGTGCTTAAGCGGGAGGAGAACTACGAGCAGTACTTC. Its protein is CSVLKREENYEQYF.

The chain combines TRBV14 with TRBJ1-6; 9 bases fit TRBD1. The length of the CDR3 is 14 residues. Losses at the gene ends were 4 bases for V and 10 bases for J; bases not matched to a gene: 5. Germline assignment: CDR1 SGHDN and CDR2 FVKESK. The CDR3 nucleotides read TGTGCCAGCAGCCTCGGGACAGGGTACTCACCCCTCCACTTT. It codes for CASSLGTGYSPLHF.

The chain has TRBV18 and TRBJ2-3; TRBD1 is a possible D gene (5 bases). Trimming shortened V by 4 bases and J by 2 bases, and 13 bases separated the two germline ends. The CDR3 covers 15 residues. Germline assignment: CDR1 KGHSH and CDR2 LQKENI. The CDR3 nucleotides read TGTGCCAGCTCACTCCAGGGTGCTTCCACAGATACGCAGTATTTT. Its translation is CASSLQGASTDTQYF.

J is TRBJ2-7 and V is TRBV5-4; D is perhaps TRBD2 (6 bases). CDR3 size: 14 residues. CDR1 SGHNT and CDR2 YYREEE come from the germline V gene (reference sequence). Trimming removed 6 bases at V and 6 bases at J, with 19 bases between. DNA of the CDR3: TGTGCCAGCAAAATTCCGGGACTTTCTGGCGAGCAGTACTTC. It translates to CASKIPGLSGEQYF. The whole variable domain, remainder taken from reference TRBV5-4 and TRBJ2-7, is ETGVTQSPTHLIKTRGQQVTLRCSSQSGHNTVSWYQQALGQGPQFIFQYYREEENGRGNFPPRFSGLQFPNYSSELNVNALELDDSALYLCASKIPGLSGEQYFGPGTRLTVT.

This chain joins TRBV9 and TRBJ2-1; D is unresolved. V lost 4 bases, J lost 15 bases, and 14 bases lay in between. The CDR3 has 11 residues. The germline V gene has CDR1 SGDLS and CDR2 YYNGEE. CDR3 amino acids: CASSPQLYWFF. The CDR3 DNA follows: TGTGCCAGCAGCCCCCAACTATATTGGTTCTTC.

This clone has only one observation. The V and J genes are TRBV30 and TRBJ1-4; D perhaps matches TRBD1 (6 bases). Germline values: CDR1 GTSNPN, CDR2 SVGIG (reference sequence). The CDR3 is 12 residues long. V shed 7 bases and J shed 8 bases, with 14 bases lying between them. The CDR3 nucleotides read TGTGCCTCCTCGTGGGGGCTGGAAAAACTGTTTTTT. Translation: CASSWGLEKLFF.

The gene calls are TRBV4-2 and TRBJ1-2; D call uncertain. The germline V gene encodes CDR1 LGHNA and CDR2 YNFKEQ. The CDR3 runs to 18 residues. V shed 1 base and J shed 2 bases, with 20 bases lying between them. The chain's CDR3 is CASSQARPGSAGNYGYTF. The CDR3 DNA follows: TGTGCCAGCAGCCAAGCCAGGCCCGGTTCAGCCGGAAACTATGGCTACACCTTC.

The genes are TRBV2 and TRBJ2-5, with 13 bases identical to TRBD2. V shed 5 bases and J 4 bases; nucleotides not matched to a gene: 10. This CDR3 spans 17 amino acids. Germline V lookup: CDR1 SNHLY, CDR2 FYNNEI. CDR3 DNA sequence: TGTGCCAGCAGTAGGTTACTAGCGGGGGGGCCGAGAGAGACCCAGTACTTC. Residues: CASSRLLAGGPRETQYF.